The source of this T cell receptor (beta chain) is a study of human T cells and chemical hapten exposure (dated by TCRdb to about 2021). Concerning the study at large: For sensitization, 2% DPC in acetone was applied to an approximately 2 cm by approximately 2 cm area of upper inner arm skin. Patients additionally received weekly therapeutic DPC doses to the scalp throughout the roughly 24-week study period. The patient cohort, mostly female, included alopecia areata with under or over 50% scalp involvement, alopecia totalis and alopecia universalis. The libraries were sequenced as a pool, and the TCR yield per sample differed mostly because of small variations in library volumes within the pool. Patch testing was done on the upper back using Finn chambers containing 0.01% DPC, and results were scored after 6 days according to International Contact Dermatitis Research Group standards. Blood samples were taken from patients before sensitization (week 0) and then at 2, 6 and about 24 weeks after DPC sensitization. Around 30 alopecia patients provided blood for TCR sequencing at one to four time points (pre-sensitization, 2, 6 and 24 weeks). The study tracked peripheral blood TCR repertoire changes in vivo during primary and secondary sensitization to the hapten diphenylcyclopropenone (DPC) in alopecia patients.

The library came from RACE. The sequencing machine was a NextSeq 500. Library preparation attached unique molecular identifiers to individual cDNA molecules for quantitative, reproducible TCR counting. For every blood RNA sample, sequencing covered both the TCR alpha and TCR beta chains. The paper's processing steps were these. Samples had a median of roughly 87,000 TCRs, with a range from roughly 20,000 to 690,600. The Decombinator software suite was used to annotate V, J and CDR3 in the TCR reads. For PS versus PT1 abundance plots, all samples were subsampled to the same number of TCRs (28,000). TCRs were defined as expanded if absent before sensitization and observed at least eight times at the 2-week time point. TCRdb applied fastp at Q25 and MiXCR to the public reads, then kept only in-frame beta chains. Entries that share a CDR3 protein sequence are merged under the most common genes and DNA. The V and J calls were determined by TCRdb, not by the authors. This sample gives 74,000 or so distinct CDR3 sequences in total; over 9.5% of them show up just once. The top ten clones comprise roughly 4% of the sample.

The paper as a whole reports these results and caveats: Repeated subsampling changed both the strength of the expansion versus patch-test correlation and the threshold at which the correlation became significant. Because all patients had alopecia, a presumed autoimmune disease, the immune response of the patients might differ from that of healthy individuals. DPC sensitization did not change how many TCRs were above 1 in 1000 frequency, and no evidence was found of alterations in global repertoire structure. A positive correlation was found between the number of PT1 expanded TCRs and patch test score, with significance reached at thresholds 8, 16 and 32 but not 4. Significantly more large CDR3 similarity clusters were formed by expanded TCRs than by pre-sensitization or healthy control sets, consistent with antigen-driven responses.

Read against the paper, the sample's time point label means: patch test 1, 2 weeks after DPC sensitization. According to the study, the label for this sample's treatment or condition signals: therapeutic diphenylcyclopropenone sensitization with weekly scalp DPC. Blood at each patch-test visit was drawn before the patch test was applied. Patients were considered eligible if aged 18 to 70, diagnosed with alopecia and deemed suitable for DPC therapy, and patients were excluded if pregnant. Total RNA was extracted from unfractionated whole blood collected in Tempus Blood RNA tubes. This clonotype was counted at least ten times. Its antigen is still unknown. Nothing much larger sits one base from this clone, and base qualities are not available. The CDR3 holds 11 amino acids from the cysteine to the phenylalanine. Only the CDR3 portion is preserved as DNA: 33 bases, with reading frame beginning at the first base. Per the germline V gene (reference sequence), SEHNR is the CDR1 and FQNEAQ is the CDR2. V and J lose 5 bases and 5 bases, and a span of 4 bases separates them.

The specimen was whole blood, collected in connection with sensitization to the hapten diphenylcyclopropenone (DPC). The TCR originated in a woman aged 55-69 years with alopecia areata. Some clones in this sample may be carry-over from other donors' samples. The chain was built from TRBV7-9 and TRBJ2-1; the D segment cannot be called with confidence. The CDR3 protein sequence reads: CASSLNNEQFF. The nucleotide sequence reads as follows: TGTGCCAGCAGCCTAAACAATGAGCAGTTCTTC.